These 2 T cell receptor beta chains were sequenced from one sample in a study of response to subunit inactivated influenza vaccine. From the RT-PCR reads, TCRdb called clonotypes with MiXCR, one entry per CDR3 protein. The sample includes fewer than 350,000 distinct CDR3 sequences, 20% to 25% of them seen just once. Sequencing was performed on PBMCs from blood, taken approximately 20 months after vaccination. The source is a man in his fifties or sixties who received an inactivated influenza vaccine.

For this clonotype: An end of the junction does not agree with germline; a read error may underlie this. The rearrangement uses TRBV7-2 and TRBJ2-7; the match to TRBD1 covers 11 bases. The germline CDR1 and CDR2 sequences are SGHTA and FQGNSA. CDR3 length: 14 residues. CDR3 residues: CASSLASPGQGANF. CDR3 nucleotides: TGTGCCAGCAGCTTAGCGAGCCCAGGACAGGGGGCCAACTTC.

This clonotype was observed at least ten times. The CDR3 spells CSARVLQVWTGGDYGYTF. CDR3 sequence (DNA): TGCAGTGCTAGAGTTTTGCAGGTTTGGACAGGGGGCGACTATGGCTACACCTTC. The rearrangement uses TRBV20-1 and TRBJ1-2; 11 bases map to TRBD1. Germline-derived CDR1 and CDR2 are DFQATT and SNEGSKA (reference sequence). This CDR3 is built from 18 residues. After removal of 1 base from V and 3 bases from J, the junction contained 13 bases not matched to a gene.